The entry below describes one T cell receptor (beta chain). CDR3 length: 15 amino acids. Germline-derived CDR1 and CDR2 are SGHAT and FQNNGV. V trimming: 3 bases; J trimming: 5 bases; junction bases outside the gene matches: 4. These data belong to a study of blood T cell repertoires in COVID-19. Study overall: Some COVID-19 samples were acute and others convalescent; all came from the United States, Italy and Spain.

Sequencing was performed with immunoSEQ multiplex PCR; in TCRdb, only in-frame clones are kept and a portion is missing. The data contain 150,000 to 200,000 clones, about 85% of them seen just once; the ten biggest clones take up about 26%. Input material: peripheral blood. The receptor comes from a man aged 55 to 70 with acute or convalescent COVID-19. The chain recombines TRBV11-2 with TRBJ2-5; 12 bases align to TRBD2. The CDR3 reads CASSLLAGGKETQYF. CDR3 sequence (DNA): TGTGCCAGCAGCTTGCTAGCGGGAGGGAAGGAGACCCAGTACTTC.